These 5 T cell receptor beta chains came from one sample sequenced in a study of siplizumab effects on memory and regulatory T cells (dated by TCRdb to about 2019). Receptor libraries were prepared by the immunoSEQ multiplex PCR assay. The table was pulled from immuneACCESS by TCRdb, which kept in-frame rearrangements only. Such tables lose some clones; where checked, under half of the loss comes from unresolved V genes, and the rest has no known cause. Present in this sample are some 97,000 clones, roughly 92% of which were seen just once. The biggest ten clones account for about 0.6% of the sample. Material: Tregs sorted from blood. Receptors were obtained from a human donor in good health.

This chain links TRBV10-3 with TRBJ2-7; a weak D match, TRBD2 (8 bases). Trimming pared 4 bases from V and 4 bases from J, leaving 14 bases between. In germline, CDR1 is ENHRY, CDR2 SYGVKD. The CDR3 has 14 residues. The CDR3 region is CAISVREGAYEQYF. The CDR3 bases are TGTGCCATCAGTGTTCGGGAGGGGGCTTACGAGCAGTACTTC.

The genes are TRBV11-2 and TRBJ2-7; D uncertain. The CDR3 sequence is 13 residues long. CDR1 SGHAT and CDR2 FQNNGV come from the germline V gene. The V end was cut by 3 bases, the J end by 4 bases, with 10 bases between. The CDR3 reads CASSFVWRYEQYF. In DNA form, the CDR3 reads TGTGCCAGCAGCTTTGTATGGAGATACGAGCAGTACTTC.

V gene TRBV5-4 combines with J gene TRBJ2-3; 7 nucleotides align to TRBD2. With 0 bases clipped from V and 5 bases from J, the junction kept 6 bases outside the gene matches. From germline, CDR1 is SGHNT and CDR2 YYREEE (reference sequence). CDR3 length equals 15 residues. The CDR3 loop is CASSLDPAGRDTQYF. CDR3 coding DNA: TGTGCCAGCAGCTTGGACCCAGCGGGAAGAGATACGCAGTATTTT. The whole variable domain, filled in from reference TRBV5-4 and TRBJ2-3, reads ETGVTQSPTHLIKTRGQQVTLRCSSQSGHNTVSWYQQALGQGPQFIFQYYREEENGRGNFPPRFSGLQFPNYSSELNVNALELDDSALYLCASSLDPAGRDTQYFGPGTRLTVL.

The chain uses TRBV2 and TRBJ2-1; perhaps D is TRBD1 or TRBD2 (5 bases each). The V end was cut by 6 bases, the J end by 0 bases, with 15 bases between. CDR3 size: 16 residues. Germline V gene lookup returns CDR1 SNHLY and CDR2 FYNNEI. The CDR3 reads CASSRRLGTSYNEQFF. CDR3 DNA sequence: TGTGCCAGCAGCCGCCGCTTGGGGACCTCCTACAATGAGCAGTTCTTC.

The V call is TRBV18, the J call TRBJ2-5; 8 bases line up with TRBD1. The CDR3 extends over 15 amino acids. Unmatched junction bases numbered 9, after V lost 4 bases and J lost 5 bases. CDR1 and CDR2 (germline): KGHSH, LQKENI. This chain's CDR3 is CASSLDRAVQETQYF. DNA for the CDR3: TGTGCCAGCTCACTGGACAGGGCTGTTCAGGAGACCCAGTACTTC.